This TCR beta chain was observed in a study of immune heterogeneity within non-small cell lung tumors. It was a multiplex PCR that amplified TCR beta CDR3, with 32 V and 13 J primers. MiXCR, applied by TCRdb to the multiplex PCR reads, yields one record per CDR3 protein. In the table there are 10,000 to 13,000 distinct CDR3 sequences, just under 30% of which are singletons. The CDR3 runs 12 residues. V was clipped by 3 bases and J by 4 bases, with 7 bases between them. In this sample, this clonotype is medium-sized. Bulk tumor genomic DNA was the template, and each sample received 600 to 700 ng. Surgeons took several biopsies per primary tumor, spaced far apart, during surgery. Those enrolled were patients newly diagnosed with untreated non-small cell lung cancer and undergoing curative surgery. Donor patients had newly diagnosed non-small cell lung cancer and were having surgery with curative intent.

The receptor comes from a woman aged 55-70 years with non-small cell lung cancer. The material sequenced was lung tumor tissue. The chain combines TRBV12-3 or TRBV12-4 with TRBJ2-7; a weak D match, TRBD1 (5 bases). In DNA form, the CDR3 reads TGTGCCAGCAGTTTCAACAGGTACGAGCAGTACTTC. It codes for CASSFNRYEQYF.